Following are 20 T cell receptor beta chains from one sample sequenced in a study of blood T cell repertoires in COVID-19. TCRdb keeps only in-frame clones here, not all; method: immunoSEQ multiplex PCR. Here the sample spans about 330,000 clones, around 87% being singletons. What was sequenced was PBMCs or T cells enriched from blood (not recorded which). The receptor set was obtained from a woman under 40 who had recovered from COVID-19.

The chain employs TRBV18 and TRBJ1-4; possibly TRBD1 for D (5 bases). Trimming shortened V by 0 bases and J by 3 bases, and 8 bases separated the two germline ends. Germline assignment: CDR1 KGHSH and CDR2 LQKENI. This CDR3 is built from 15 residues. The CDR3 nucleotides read TGTGCCAGCTCACCACCCCGGGGGGCTAATGAAAAACTGTTTTTT. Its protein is CASSPPRGANEKLFF.

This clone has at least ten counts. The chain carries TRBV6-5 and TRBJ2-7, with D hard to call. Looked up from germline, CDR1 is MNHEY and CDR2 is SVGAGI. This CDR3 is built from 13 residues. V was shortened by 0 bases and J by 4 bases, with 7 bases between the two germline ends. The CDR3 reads CASSYSSQYEQYF. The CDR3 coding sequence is TGTGCCAGCAGTTACTCGTCCCAGTACGAGCAGTACTTC.

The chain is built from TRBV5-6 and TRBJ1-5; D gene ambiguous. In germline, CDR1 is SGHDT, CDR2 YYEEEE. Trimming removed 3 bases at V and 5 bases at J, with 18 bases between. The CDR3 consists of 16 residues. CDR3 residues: CASSSRWSGYDQPQHF. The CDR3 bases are TGTGCCAGCAGCTCCAGATGGTCAGGATACGATCAGCCCCAGCATTTT. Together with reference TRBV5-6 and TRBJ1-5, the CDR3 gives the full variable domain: DAGVTQSPTHLIKTRGQQVTLRCSPKSGHDTVSWYQQALGQGPQFIFQYYEEEERQRGNFPDRFSGHQFPNYSSELNVNALLLGDSALYLCASSSRWSGYDQPQHFGDGTRLSIL.

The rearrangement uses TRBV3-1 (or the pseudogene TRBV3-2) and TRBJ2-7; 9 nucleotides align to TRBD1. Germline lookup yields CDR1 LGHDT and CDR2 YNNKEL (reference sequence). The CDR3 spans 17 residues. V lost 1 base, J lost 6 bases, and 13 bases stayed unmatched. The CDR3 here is CASSQGLVGQGPREQYF. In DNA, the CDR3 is TGTGCCAGCAGCCAAGGGTTGGTTGGACAGGGGCCGCGCGAGCAGTACTTC.

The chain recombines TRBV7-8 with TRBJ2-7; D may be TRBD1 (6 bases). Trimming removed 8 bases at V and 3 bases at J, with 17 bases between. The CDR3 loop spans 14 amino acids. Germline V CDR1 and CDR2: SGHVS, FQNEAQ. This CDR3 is CASRPRDMSYEQYF. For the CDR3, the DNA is TGTGCCAGCCGCCCACGGGACATGAGCTACGAGCAGTACTTC.

CDR3 residues: CASNDRGMNHEQFF. The DNA for the CDR3 is TGTGCCAGTAATGACAGGGGGATGAACCATGAGCAGTTCTTC. This chain uses TRBV19 with TRBJ2-1; 9 bases are a match to TRBD1. V gave up 7 bases and J gave up 8 bases; unmatched junction bases: 9. Per germline, CDR1 LNHDA and CDR2 SQIVND (reference sequence). The CDR3 covers 14 residues. The full variable domain, with the rest looked up from reference TRBV19 and TRBJ2-1, is DGGITQSPKYLFRKEGQNVTLSCEQNLNHDAMYWYRQDPGQGLRLIYYSQIVNDFQKGDIAEGYSVSREKKESFPLTVTSAQKNPTAFYLCASNDRGMNHEQFFGPGTRLTVL.

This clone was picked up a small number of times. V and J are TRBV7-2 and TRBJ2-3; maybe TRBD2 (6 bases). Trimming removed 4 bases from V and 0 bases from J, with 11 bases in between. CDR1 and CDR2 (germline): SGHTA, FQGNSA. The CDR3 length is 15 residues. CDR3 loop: CASSYTGTSTDTQYF. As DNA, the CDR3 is TGTGCCAGCAGCTATACCGGGACTAGCACAGATACGCAGTATTTT.

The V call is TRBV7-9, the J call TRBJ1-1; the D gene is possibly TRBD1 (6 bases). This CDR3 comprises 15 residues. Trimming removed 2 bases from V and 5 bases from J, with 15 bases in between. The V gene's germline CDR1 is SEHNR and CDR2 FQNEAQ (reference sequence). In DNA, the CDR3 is TGTGCCAGCAGCTTAATATATACAGGGAGAACTGAAGCTTTCTTT. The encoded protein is CASSLIYTGRTEAFF.

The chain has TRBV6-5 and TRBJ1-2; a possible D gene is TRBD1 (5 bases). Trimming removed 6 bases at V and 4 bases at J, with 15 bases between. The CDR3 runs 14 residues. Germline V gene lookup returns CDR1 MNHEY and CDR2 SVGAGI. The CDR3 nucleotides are TGTGCCAGCAGGGTGGGGGGGTCTAGCTATGGCTACACCTTC. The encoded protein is CASRVGGSSYGYTF.

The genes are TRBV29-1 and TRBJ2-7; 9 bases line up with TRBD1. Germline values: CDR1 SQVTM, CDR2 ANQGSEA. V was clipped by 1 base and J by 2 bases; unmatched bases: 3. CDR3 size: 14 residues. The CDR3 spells CSVEAGQGTYEQYF. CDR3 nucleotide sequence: TGCAGCGTTGAAGCGGGACAGGGAACCTACGAGCAGTACTTC.

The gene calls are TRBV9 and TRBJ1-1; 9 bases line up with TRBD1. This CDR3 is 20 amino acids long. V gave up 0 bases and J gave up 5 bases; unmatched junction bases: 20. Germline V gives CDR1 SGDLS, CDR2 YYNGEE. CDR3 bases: TGTGCCAGCAGCGTAGGGGGGGGACCGGACAGGGGCCCTTCGGGAACTGAAGCTTTCTTT. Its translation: CASSVGGGPDRGPSGTEAFF.

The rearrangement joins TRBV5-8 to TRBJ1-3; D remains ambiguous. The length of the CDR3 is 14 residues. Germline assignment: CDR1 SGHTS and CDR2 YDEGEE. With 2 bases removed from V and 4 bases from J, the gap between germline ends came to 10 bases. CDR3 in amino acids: CASSFWEPGNTIYF. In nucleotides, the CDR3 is TGTGCCAGCAGCTTCTGGGAGCCCGGAAACACCATATATTTT.

This CDR3 is CAISEWTGGEGDTQYF. CDR3 coding DNA: TGTGCCATCAGTGAGTGGACAGGGGGGGAGGGAGATACGCAGTATTTT. The rearrangement links TRBV10-3 to TRBJ2-3, with 10 nucleotides matching TRBD1. Germline V gene lookup returns CDR1 ENHRY and CDR2 SYGVKD. This CDR3 contains 16 residues. The V gene end was trimmed by 1 base and the J gene end by 5 bases; junction bases not matched to a gene: 6.

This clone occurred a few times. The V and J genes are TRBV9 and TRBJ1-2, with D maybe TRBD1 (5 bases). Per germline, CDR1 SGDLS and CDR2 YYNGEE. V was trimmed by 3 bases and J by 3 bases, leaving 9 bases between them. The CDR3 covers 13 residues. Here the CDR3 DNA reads TGTGCCAGCAGCGGCGGGACGCACTATGGCTACACCTTC. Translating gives CASSGGTHYGYTF. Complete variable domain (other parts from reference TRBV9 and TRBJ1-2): DSGVTQTPKHLITATGQRVTLRCSPRSGDLSVYWYQQSLDQGLQFLIQYYNGEERAKGNILERFSAQQFPDLHSELNLSSLELGDSALYFCASSGGTHYGYTFGSGTRLTVV.

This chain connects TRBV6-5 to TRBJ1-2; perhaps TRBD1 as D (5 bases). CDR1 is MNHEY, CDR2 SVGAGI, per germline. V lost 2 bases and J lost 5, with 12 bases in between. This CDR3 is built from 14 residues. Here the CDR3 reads CASSYRGVGYGYTF. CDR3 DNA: TGTGCCAGCAGTTACCGGGGGGTAGGGTATGGCTACACCTTC.

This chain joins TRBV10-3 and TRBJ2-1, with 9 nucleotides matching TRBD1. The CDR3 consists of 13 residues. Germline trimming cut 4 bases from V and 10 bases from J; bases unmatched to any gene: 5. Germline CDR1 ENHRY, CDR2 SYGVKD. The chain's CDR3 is CAISVQGAEEQFF. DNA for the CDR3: TGTGCCATCAGTGTACAGGGGGCAGAAGAGCAGTTCTTC.

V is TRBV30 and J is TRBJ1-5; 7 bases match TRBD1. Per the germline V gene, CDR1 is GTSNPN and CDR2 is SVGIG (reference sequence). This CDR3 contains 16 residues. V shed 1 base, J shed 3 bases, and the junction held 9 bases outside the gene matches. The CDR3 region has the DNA TGTGCCTGGAGTGACGGCCCCGGGACAGACAATCAGCCCCAGCATTTT. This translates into CAWSDGPGTDNQPQHF.

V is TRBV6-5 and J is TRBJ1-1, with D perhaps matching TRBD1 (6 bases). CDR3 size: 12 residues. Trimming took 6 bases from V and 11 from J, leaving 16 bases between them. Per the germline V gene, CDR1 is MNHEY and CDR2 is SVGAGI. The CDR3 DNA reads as TGTGCCAGCAGCCGCTTCAGGGGTTCGGCTTTCTTT. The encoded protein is CASSRFRGSAFF.

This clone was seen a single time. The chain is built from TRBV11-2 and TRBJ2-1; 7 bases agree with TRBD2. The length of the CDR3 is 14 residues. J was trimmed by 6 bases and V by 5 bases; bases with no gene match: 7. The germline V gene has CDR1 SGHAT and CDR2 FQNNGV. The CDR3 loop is CASSPSGDGNEQFF. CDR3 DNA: TGTGCCAGCAGCCCGAGCGGGGACGGCAATGAGCAGTTCTTC.

CDR3 protein: CASSYSNSVPGGSSYEQYF. The CDR3 DNA reads TGTGCCAGCAGTTACTCGAATTCCGTGCCAGGGGGAAGCTCCTACGAGCAGTACTTC. The chain uses TRBV6-2 or TRBV6-3 and TRBJ2-7, with 7 nucleotides matching TRBD1. V trimming: 0 bases; J trimming: 0 bases; junction bases outside the gene matches: 14. This CDR3 spans 19 amino acids. From germline, CDR1 is MNHEY and CDR2 SVGEGT.